This entry lists 14 T cell receptor beta chains sequenced from one sample in a study of cytomegalovirus exposure and HLA in healthy donors. This PCR relied on a set of 60 Vbeta primers and 13 Jbeta primers. Clones were sequenced by immunoSEQ multiplex PCR, and TCRdb holds only the in-frame ones, with some missing. The sample yields 100,000 to 120,000 clones, around 77% seen once. The specimen sequenced was PBMCs. The source is a woman in her 30s in good health and CMV-seropositive.

The chain recombines TRBV6-1 with TRBJ2-1; D possibly corresponds to TRBD2 (6 bases). V was pared by 1 base and J by 4 bases, with 11 bases between. The CDR3 totals 15 residues. Germline V gene lookup returns CDR1 MNHNS and CDR2 SASEGT. CDR3 region: CASSEVLAPYNEQFF. DNA for the CDR3: TGTGCCAGCAGTGAAGTACTAGCCCCATACAATGAGCAGTTCTTC.

J is TRBJ1-2 and V is TRBV20-1; 8 bases are a match to TRBD1. Germline CDR1 DFQATT, CDR2 SNEGSKA (reference sequence). The CDR3 is 11 residues long. Losses at the gene ends were 3 bases for V and 7 bases for J; bases not matched to a gene: 1. The CDR3 region has the DNA TGCAGTGCTAGGGACAGGGCTGGCTACACCTTC. Its protein product is CSARDRAGYTF.

The rearrangement uses TRBV5-1 and TRBJ1-1; D is possibly TRBD1 (6 bases). CDR3 length: 13 residues. Trimming shortened V by 0 bases and J by 6 bases, and 9 bases separated the two germline ends. From germline, CDR1 is SGHRS and CDR2 YFSETQ. CDR3 sequence reads: CASSLEAGAEAFF. CDR3 in DNA: TGCGCCAGCAGCTTGGAAGCAGGGGCTGAAGCTTTCTTT.

This sequence joins TRBV7-8 and TRBJ1-2; TRBD1 might be the D (6 bases). V was trimmed by 2 bases and J by 4 bases, leaving 11 bases between them. This CDR3 is built from 14 residues. The germline V gene encodes CDR1 SGHVS and CDR2 FQNEAQ. The CDR3 region has the DNA TGTGCCAGCAGCTTACAAGGGGGATCCTATGGCTACACCTTC. Translation: CASSLQGGSYGYTF. Full variable domain (outside the CDR3, taken from reference TRBV7-8 and TRBJ1-2): GAGVSQSPRYKVAKRGQDVALRCDPISGHVSLFWYQQALGQGPEFLTYFQNEAQLDKSGLPSDRFFAERPEGSVSTLKIQRTQQEDSAVYLCASSLQGGSYGYTFGSGTRLTVV.

The gene calls are TRBV19 and TRBJ2-5; 10 positions match TRBD2. The CDR3 is 20 amino acids. CDR1 is LNHDA and CDR2 is SQIVND in the germline V gene (reference sequence). With 5 bases clipped from V and 4 bases from J, the junction kept 22 bases outside the gene matches. This CDR3 reads CASSPSLILAGDLWGETQYF. CDR3 nucleotides: TGTGCCAGTAGTCCTTCCTTGATCCTAGCGGGGGACCTATGGGGAGAGACCCAGTACTTC.

The count of this clone is one. The chain is built from TRBV18 and TRBJ1-2; D not resolved. The CDR3 covers 16 residues. Looked up from germline, CDR1 is KGHSH and CDR2 is LQKENI. The germline V and J ends were trimmed by 2 bases and 1 base, with 14 bases remaining between them. The CDR3 region has the DNA TGTGCCAGCTCACCAAGTACAGAGAACTTTAACTATGGCTACACCTTC. It translates to CASSPSTENFNYGYTF.

Remarks on this clone: In the same sample, other DNA sequences code for this CDR3. This chain connects TRBV9 to TRBJ2-1; D is unresolved. V lost 3 bases and J lost 8, with 15 bases in between. The CDR3 extends over 14 amino acids. The germline V gene encodes CDR1 SGDLS and CDR2 YYNGEE. The DNA for the CDR3 is TGTGCCAGCAGCGCCCCTAAGGAGTCCGATGAGCAGTTCTTC. Translation gives CASSAPKESDEQFF.

This clone was seen only a few times. The rearrangement links TRBV28 to TRBJ1-5; TRBD1 might be the D (6 bases). CDR3 length: 15 residues. V was pared by 4 bases and J by 1 base, with 11 bases between. The V gene's germline CDR1 is MDHEN and CDR2 SYDVKM. The CDR3 nucleotides are TGTGCCAGCAGTTCCGGGACATCCAGCAATCAGCCCCAGCATTTT. Its protein product is CASSSGTSSNQPQHF.

The V gene is TRBV7-2, the J gene TRBJ1-1; the D is unclear. The CDR3 has 12 amino acids. Germline loops: CDR1 SGHTA, CDR2 FQGNSA. The germline V and J ends were trimmed by 5 bases and 1 base, with 5 bases remaining between them. This CDR3 reads CASSPRNTEAFF. In DNA form, the CDR3 reads TGTGCCAGCAGCCCGAGGAACACTGAAGCTTTCTTT. The full variable domain, in which reference TRBV7-2 and TRBJ1-1 provide the parts outside the CDR3, is GAGVSQSPSNKVTEKGKDVELRCDPISGHTALYWYRQSLGQGLEFLIYFQGNSAPDKSGLPSDRFSAERTGGSVSTLTIQRTQQEDSAVYLCASSPRNTEAFFGQGTRLTVV.

The chain links TRBV11-3 to TRBJ2-1; TRBD2 agrees at 10 bases. V was pared by 0 bases and J by 7 bases, with 12 bases of the junction left unmatched. Germline V gives CDR1 SGHNT, CDR2 YENEEA. This CDR3 comprises 18 residues. CDR3 amino acids: CASSLESQREGLGNEQFF. The CDR3 DNA sequence: TGTGCCAGCAGCTTAGAATCCCAGCGGGAGGGCCTAGGGAATGAGCAGTTCTTC.

This clone has just one count. V usage is TRBV4-1 and J usage is TRBJ2-7; D possibly corresponds to TRBD2 (6 bases). This CDR3 has 16 residues. Trimming pared 4 bases from V and 3 bases from J, leaving 19 bases between. Germline V CDR1 and CDR2: MGHRA, YSYEKL. CDR3: CASSREVRTQDYEQYF. The CDR3 DNA follows: TGCGCCAGCAGCCGGGAGGTACGGACACAAGACTACGAGCAGTACTTC.

This sequence joins TRBV6-1 and TRBJ2-7; 7 bases fit TRBD1. The CDR3 length is 13 residues. After removal of 7 bases from V and 6 bases from J, the junction contained 9 bases not matched to a gene. Germline loops: CDR1 MNHNS, CDR2 SASEGT. The CDR3 region is CASTRTGVGEQYF. CDR3 coding DNA: TGTGCCAGCACCCGAACAGGGGTGGGCGAGCAGTACTTC.

This chain uses TRBV5-4 with TRBJ2-1; 7 nucleotides agree with TRBD1. The CDR3 sequence is 16 residues long. Unmatched junction bases numbered 13, after V lost 4 bases and J lost 6 bases. Germline values: CDR1 SGHNT, CDR2 YYREEE (reference sequence). The CDR3 DNA follows: TGTGCCAGCAGCCTCAAAGAGACAGGGTTCGGCAATGAGCAGTTCTTC. Its translation is CASSLKETGFGNEQFF.

CDR3 residues: CASSHPGLAGGPFSDTQYF. The CDR3, as DNA: TGCGCCAGCAGCCACCCGGGTCTAGCGGGGGGGCCATTTTCTGATACGCAGTATTTT. The rearrangement joins TRBV4-1 to TRBJ2-3; 12 nucleotides match TRBD2. The CDR3 runs 19 residues. Germline trimming cut 3 bases from V and 6 bases from J; bases unmatched to any gene: 16. Germline values: CDR1 MGHRA, CDR2 YSYEKL.